The 27 T cell receptor beta chains in this list originate from one sample, sequenced in a study of siplizumab effects on memory and regulatory T cells. Measured with immunoSEQ multiplex PCR; TCRdb has only the in-frame clones, and not every one. The data contain about 69,000 clones, over 70% of them singletons. The source material was Tregs sorted from blood. These receptors originate from a human donor in good health.

This clone showed up just once. The chain links TRBV19 to TRBJ1-2; D unresolved. This CDR3 has 17 amino acids. The V gene's germline CDR1 is LNHDA and CDR2 SQIVND (reference sequence). Trimming pared 1 base from V and 3 bases from J, leaving 18 bases between. The CDR3 sequence: CASSIVSLGRRDYGYTF. The CDR3 coding sequence is TGTGCCAGTAGTATAGTAAGCCTGGGCCGGAGGGACTATGGCTACACCTTC.

The chain combines TRBV7-9 with TRBJ1-6; a weak D match, TRBD1 (6 bases). V was cut by 7 bases and J by 10 bases, with 11 bases left in between. CDR3 size: 12 residues. CDR1 SEHNR and CDR2 FQNEAQ come from the germline V gene (reference sequence). CDR3 sequence: CASKGGGSPLHF. As DNA, the CDR3 is TGTGCCAGCAAGGGGGGTGGGTCACCCCTCCACTTT.

The chain is built from TRBV15 and TRBJ2-5; D is perhaps TRBD2 (6 bases). Judging by the DNA end, TRBJ2-7 fits better; the J call may be wrong. This CDR3 is built from 16 residues. Looked up from germline, CDR1 is LNHNV and CDR2 is YYDKDF (reference sequence). Here the CDR3 reads CATSRDFAGYPYEQYF. The CDR3 DNA sequence: TGTGCCACCAGCAGAGATTTTGCGGGATATCCCTACGAGCAGTACTTC.

The chain employs TRBV6-1 and TRBJ1-1; 10 positions match TRBD1. V was clipped by 4 bases and J by 7 bases; unmatched bases: 3. The CDR3 extends over 13 amino acids. Germline V gives CDR1 MNHNS, CDR2 SASEGT. The chain's CDR3 is CASSAGTGVEAFF. The CDR3, as DNA: TGTGCCAGCAGTGCCGGGACAGGGGTTGAAGCTTTCTTT.

The rearrangement uses TRBV2 and TRBJ2-7; D unclear. Trimming took off 6 bases at V and 4 bases at J, with 10 bases between the two ends. This CDR3 is built from 12 residues. CDR1 and CDR2 from the germline V gene are SNHLY and FYNNEI. The CDR3 sequence is CASSMNLYEQYF. The CDR3 DNA reads as TGTGCCAGCAGCATGAACCTATACGAGCAGTACTTC.

The V and J genes are TRBV19 and TRBJ2-7; 7 bases fit TRBD1. The germline V gene encodes CDR1 LNHDA and CDR2 SQIVND (reference sequence). The ends lost 3 bases at V and 0 bases at J; junction bases unmatched: 8. This CDR3 has 16 amino acids. The CDR3 sequence: CASSMIPGQSSYEQYF. The CDR3, as DNA: TGTGCCAGTAGTATGATACCGGGACAGAGCTCCTACGAGCAGTACTTC.

The chain links TRBV9 to TRBJ2-2, with TRBD2 matching 9 bases. Trimming cost V 1 base and J 5 bases; bases outside gene matches: 12. The CDR3 has 18 amino acids. Germline-derived CDR1 and CDR2 are SGDLS and YYNGEE. The CDR3 protein is CASSVREVTSGSTGELFF. The CDR3 nucleotides are TGTGCCAGCAGCGTAAGAGAAGTGACTAGCGGTTCTACCGGGGAGCTGTTTTTT.

This chain links TRBV4-1 with TRBJ2-5, with 11 bases lining up with TRBD2. Germline values: CDR1 MGHRA, CDR2 YSYEKL. V trimming: 4 bases; J trimming: 4 bases; junction bases outside the gene matches: 2. The CDR3 is 14 amino acids. The CDR3 loop reads CASSPGLAGETQYF. CDR3 nucleotides: TGCGCCAGCAGCCCAGGACTAGCGGGAGAGACCCAGTACTTC.

The genes are TRBV2 and TRBJ2-7; possibly TRBD1 for D (5 bases). The V end was cut by 11 bases, the J end by 0 bases, with 17 bases between. Germline V gene sequence: CDR1 SNHLY, CDR2 FYNNEI. The CDR3 loop spans 14 amino acids. Here the CDR3 DNA reads TGTGCCTCCGTCCGGCAGGGCGACTCCTACGAGCAGTACTTC. It codes for CASVRQGDSYEQYF.

The chain carries TRBV19 and TRBJ1-2; 7 positions match TRBD1. Germline V gene sequence: CDR1 LNHDA, CDR2 SQIVND (reference sequence). This CDR3 is 13 amino acids long. The J segment lost 2 bases and the V segment lost 6 bases, leaving 3 bases of the junction unmatched. The CDR3 region is CASSPRGNYGYTF. The DNA of the CDR3 is TGTGCCAGTAGCCCCAGGGGGAACTATGGCTACACCTTC.

V and J are TRBV4-1 and TRBJ2-5; TRBD1 matches at 9 bases. J lost 3 bases, V lost 4 bases, and 6 bases had no gene match. The germline V gene has CDR1 MGHRA and CDR2 YSYEKL. This CDR3 spans 15 amino acids. The CDR3 sequence is CASSRRRDREETQYF. In DNA form, the CDR3 reads TGCGCCAGCAGCCGCCGCCGGGACAGGGAAGAGACCCAGTACTTC.

The chain links TRBV9 to TRBJ2-3; D not resolved. V was cut by 4 bases and J by 1 base, with 16 bases left in between. CDR1 and CDR2 (germline): SGDLS, YYNGEE. CDR3 length equals 16 residues. The CDR3 DNA is TGTGCCAGCAGCCCAATTTGGGGTACGGGCACAGATACGCAGTATTTT. Protein product: CASSPIWGTGTDTQYF.

This sequence joins TRBV5-8 and TRBJ1-1, with TRBD1 as a possible D gene (5 bases). The CDR3 has 14 amino acids. CDR1 and CDR2 (germline): SGHTS, YDEGEE. Trimming cost V 1 base and J 0 bases, with 7 bases left between them. CDR3 DNA sequence: TGTGCCAGCAGCTTGAGACAGTTGAACACTGAAGCTTTCTTT. It is translated as CASSLRQLNTEAFF.

The chain joins TRBV30 to TRBJ1-5, with a tentative D call TRBD1 (6 bases). CDR1 GTSNPN and CDR2 SVGIG come from the germline V gene (reference sequence). Between the trimmed V and J ends, which lost 1 base and 8 bases, there was a span of 12 bases. CDR3 length equals 13 residues. DNA of the CDR3: TGTGCCTGGAGTGCTACAGGGTTTGAGCCCCAGCATTTT. Translated: CAWSATGFEPQHF. Supplemented by reference TRBV30 and TRBJ1-5, the full variable domain reads SQTIHQWPATLVQPVGSPLSLECTVEGTSNPNLYWYRQAAGRGLQLLFYSVGIGQISSEVPQNLSASRPQDRQFILSSKKLLLSDSGFYLCAWSATGFEPQHFGDGTRLSIL.

The sample holds one count of this clone. The rearrangement joins TRBV5-4 to TRBJ2-3; D unresolved. Looked up from germline, CDR1 is SGHNT and CDR2 is YYREEE (reference sequence). The V and J ends lost 3 bases and 0 bases respectively, with 14 bases between them. The CDR3 covers 16 residues. The CDR3 sequence is CASSSRYLLSTDTQYF. CDR3 bases: TGTGCCAGCAGCTCACGATACCTCTTAAGCACAGATACGCAGTATTTT.

Concerning this clone: At the DNA level, this CDR3 is encoded by other sequences in the same sample as well. The chain links TRBV7-3 to TRBJ2-3, with D maybe TRBD2 (6 bases). V lost 0 bases, J lost 0 bases, and 7 bases lay in between. The germline V gene encodes CDR1 SGHTA and CDR2 FQGTGA. The CDR3 spans 15 residues. The CDR3 DNA reads TGTGCCAGCAGCTTAACTGGACTAAGCACAGATACGCAGTATTTT. As protein: CASSLTGLSTDTQYF.

The rearrangement links TRBV5-1 to TRBJ2-1; 15 nucleotides line up with TRBD2. CDR1 is SGHRS and CDR2 is YFSETQ in the germline V gene. The CDR3 is made up of 20 amino acids. V shed 5 bases, J shed 1 base, and the junction held 13 bases outside the gene matches. CDR3 loop: CASRSGLAGGPSPSYNEQFF. CDR3 coding DNA: TGCGCCAGCAGATCCGGACTAGCGGGAGGGCCGTCTCCTTCCTACAATGAGCAGTTCTTC.

This clone was observed a single time. The gene calls are TRBV6-6 and TRBJ2-7, with D maybe TRBD2 (5 bases). V lost 6 bases and J lost 0, with 12 bases in between. This CDR3 contains 14 residues. The V gene's germline CDR1 is MNHNY and CDR2 SVGAGI (reference sequence). The CDR3, as DNA: TGTGCCAGCAGATTCCCCGGGGACTCCTACGAGCAGTACTTC. This codes for CASRFPGDSYEQYF.

This chain joins TRBV2 and TRBJ2-7; D perhaps matches TRBD1 (5 bases). Germline-derived CDR1 and CDR2 are SNHLY and FYNNEI. The CDR3 loop spans 14 amino acids. V was cut by 8 bases and J by 0 bases, with 14 bases left in between. The CDR3 loop reads CASSEQGSSYEQYF. Written as DNA, the CDR3 is TGTGCCAGCTCCGAGCAGGGATCCTCCTACGAGCAGTACTTC.

This rearrangement joins TRBV28 to TRBJ2-2, with D possibly TRBD1 on 5 matching bases. With 5 bases removed from V and 0 bases from J, the gap between germline ends came to 16 bases. The CDR3 covers 17 residues. Germline lookup yields CDR1 MDHEN and CDR2 SYDVKM. Written as DNA, the CDR3 is TGTGCCAGCAGTAAACAGACAGTCTCCTCGAACACCGGGGAGCTGTTTTTT. Protein sequence: CASSKQTVSSNTGELFF.

The V and J genes are TRBV30 and TRBJ2-4; 15 bases are a match to TRBD2. Germline values: CDR1 GTSNPN, CDR2 SVGIG (reference sequence). This CDR3 contains 16 residues. V trimming: 4 bases; J trimming: 1 base; junction bases outside the gene matches: 2. As DNA, the CDR3 is TGTGCCTGGAAAGGACTAGCGGGAGGGGCCAAAAACATTCAGTACTTC. Residues: CAWKGLAGGAKNIQYF.

V is TRBV5-1 and J is TRBJ2-3, with D perhaps TRBD1 (5 bases). The CDR3 sequence is 15 residues long. Trimming removed 4 bases at V and 1 base at J, with 13 bases between. Germline lookup yields CDR1 SGHRS and CDR2 YFSETQ. In DNA, the CDR3 is TGCGCCAGCAGCCGGACACGGGCGGGCACAGATACGCAGTATTTT. Its translation is CASSRTRAGTDTQYF.

J is TRBJ2-6 and V is TRBV6-1; no clear D. V dropped 8 bases and J dropped 4 bases, with 12 bases sitting between them. Looked up from germline, CDR1 is MNHNS and CDR2 is SASEGT. The CDR3 covers 14 residues. The CDR3 loop reads CASRLSSGANVLTF. CDR3 nucleotide sequence: TGTGCCAGCCGGCTATCCTCGGGGGCCAACGTCCTGACTTTC.

This clone has only a few counts. This chain links TRBV5-1 with TRBJ2-3; D not resolved. Germline V gives CDR1 SGHRS, CDR2 YFSETQ. The germline V and J ends were trimmed by 1 base and 1 base, with 7 bases remaining between them. This CDR3 spans 14 amino acids. The CDR3 is CASSLTSGTDTQYF. CDR3 DNA: TGCGCCAGCAGCTTGACCTCGGGCACAGATACGCAGTATTTT. The full variable domain, completed using reference TRBV5-1 and TRBJ2-3, is KAGVTQTPRYLIKTRGQQVTLSCSPISGHRSVSWYQQTPGQGLQFLFEYFSETQRNKGNFPGRFSGRQFSNSRSEMNVSTLELGDSALYLCASSLTSGTDTQYFGPGTRLTVL.

The chain carries TRBV27 and TRBJ2-2, with D possibly matching TRBD1 (5 bases). Trimming removed 6 bases at V and 4 bases at J, with 12 bases between. The germline CDR1 and CDR2 sequences are MNHEY and SMNVEV (reference sequence). The CDR3 runs to 14 residues. This CDR3 is CASSLGVGTGELFF. For the CDR3, the DNA is TGTGCCAGCAGCCTAGGGGTGGGCACCGGGGAGCTGTTTTTT.

This chain uses TRBV27 with TRBJ2-7; D perhaps matches TRBD2 (5 bases). This CDR3 contains 12 residues. Germline CDR1 reads MNHEY; CDR2 reads SMNVEV (reference sequence). The ends were cut back, 8 bases at V and 3 bases at J, with 11 bases in the middle. The CDR3 DNA sequence: TGTGCCAGCCCCCAGGACTTCTACGAGCAGTACTTC. It is translated as CASPQDFYEQYF.

V and J are TRBV7-9 and TRBJ2-3; D is unresolved. Between the trimmed V and J ends, which lost 4 bases and 2 bases, there was a span of 10 bases. The CDR3 extends over 14 amino acids. CDR1 and CDR2 from the germline V gene are SEHNR and FQNEAQ (reference sequence). As DNA, the CDR3 is TGTGCCAGCAGCTCGACTTTATCCACAGATACGCAGTATTTT. Its protein product is CASSSTLSTDTQYF.